The clone carrying this T cell receptor (beta chain) was seen just once. CDR3 length: 15 amino acids. The germline gives CDR1 LGHDT, CDR2 YNNKEL (reference sequence). V dropped 6 bases and J dropped 6 bases, with 17 bases sitting between them. This record belongs to a study of CD8 T cells in Susac syndrome. The authors negatively isolated CD8+ and CD4+ T cells and FACS-enriched TEMRA cells. Random hexamers were used to reverse transcribe about 0.5 to 1 ug of RNA. TCRdb reprocessed the immunoSEQ multiplex PCR reads via MiXCR and lists one record per CDR3 protein. The sample includes 200,000 or so distinct CDR3 sequences, roughly 96% of them seen just once.

The sample consisted of CD4+ T cells from PBMCs. The chain couples TRBV3-1 to TRBJ2-2; D perhaps matches TRBD2 (6 bases). The clonotype was recovered from a human donor with multiple sclerosis. CDR3 DNA: TGTGCCAGCAGTTTGACTAGAAATCGGCCCGGGGAGCTGTTTTTT. Protein: CASSLTRNRPGELFF.